This passage covers 17 T cell receptor beta chains from one sample sequenced in a study of blood T cell repertoires in COVID-19. Clones were sequenced by immunoSEQ multiplex PCR, and TCRdb holds only the in-frame ones, with some missing. Counted here are around 220,000 clones, roughly 90% occurring once; the ten biggest clones make up around 15%. Material for sequencing was PBMCs or T cells enriched from blood (not recorded which). The receptors stem from a man aged 30-40 years who had been exposed to COVID-19.

This chain joins TRBV5-1 and TRBJ1-5; D perhaps matches TRBD1 (5 bases). Between the trimmed V and J ends, which lost 0 bases and 0 bases, there was a span of 7 bases. Germline CDR1 SGHRS, CDR2 YFSETQ. There are 15 residues in the CDR3. The CDR3 loop reads CASSLEGDSNQPQHF. For the CDR3, the DNA is TGCGCCAGCAGCTTGGAAGGGGATAGCAATCAGCCCCAGCATTTT.

The rearrangement joins TRBV6-4 to TRBJ1-1, with D possibly being TRBD1 (5 bases). The CDR3 runs 14 residues. From germline, CDR1 is MRHNA and CDR2 SNTAGT. Between the trimmed V and J ends, which lost 6 bases and 5 bases, there was a span of 16 bases. CDR3 coding DNA: TGTGCCAGCAGAACGGGGGAGGTGGGAACTGAAGCTTTCTTT. As protein: CASRTGEVGTEAFF.

The V call is TRBV6-5, the J call TRBJ1-4; no clear D gene. The V and J ends lost 4 bases and 2 bases respectively, with 11 bases between them. The CDR3 is made up of 15 amino acids. Per the germline V gene, CDR1 is MNHEY and CDR2 is SVGAGI. The CDR3 DNA is TGTGCCAGCAGTTCGACCAGGTCTACTAATGAAAAACTGTTTTTT. Its protein is CASSSTRSTNEKLFF.

Turning to this clone: One end of the junction does not line up with germline, which may come from a read error. The sample contains more than one DNA sequence encoding this CDR3. The chain employs TRBV2 and TRBJ2-7, with D perhaps matching TRBD2 (5 bases). The CDR3 runs 15 residues. The germline CDR1 and CDR2 sequences are SNHLY and FYNNEI. The CDR3 region is CASRLAGVSSYEQYF. The CDR3 nucleotides read TGCGCCAGCAGGCTTGCCGGGGTAAGCTCCTACGAGCAGTACTTC.

This clone appeared a few times. The V call is TRBV5-1, the J call TRBJ2-6, with 8 bases fitting TRBD1. The CDR3 is made up of 15 amino acids. Germline V gives CDR1 SGHRS, CDR2 YFSETQ. The J segment lost 9 bases and the V segment lost 3 bases, leaving 8 bases of the junction unmatched. CDR3 sequence: CASSWEQGELNVLTF. The CDR3 DNA sequence: TGCGCCAGCAGCTGGGAACAGGGGGAACTCAACGTCCTGACTTTC.

The genes are TRBV16 and TRBJ1-4; no clear D gene. CDR3 length equals 14 residues. Deletions cut 4 bases from V and 5 bases from J, with 11 bases between. The germline V gene encodes CDR1 KGHSY and CDR2 FQNENV. CDR3 sequence (DNA): TGTGCCAGCAGCCCCACTACCACCAATGAAAAACTGTTTTTT. The encoded protein is CASSPTTTNEKLFF.

The gene calls are TRBV6-5 and TRBJ2-1; tentative D call: TRBD1 (7 bases). V dropped 8 bases and J dropped 6 bases, with 11 bases sitting between them. This CDR3 contains 12 residues. The germline V gene encodes CDR1 MNHEY and CDR2 SVGAGI. The CDR3 is CASAQGGNEQFF. Here the CDR3 DNA reads TGTGCCAGCGCCCAGGGGGGCAATGAGCAGTTCTTC.

The genes are TRBV24-1 and TRBJ1-2; D is perhaps TRBD1 (5 bases). The length of the CDR3 is 17 residues. CDR1 KGHDR and CDR2 SFDVKD come from the germline V gene. The V end was cut by 0 bases, the J end by 3 bases, with 16 bases between. The CDR3 protein is CATSDLGASSFDYGYTF. In nucleotides, the CDR3 is TGTGCCACCAGTGATTTGGGGGCTTCTTCGTTCGACTATGGCTACACCTTC.

This clone was found a few times. The chain carries TRBV7-2 and TRBJ2-1; TRBD1 matches 7 bases. Germline values: CDR1 SGHTA, CDR2 FQGNSA. CDR3 length: 17 residues. Unmatched junction bases numbered 16, after V lost 4 bases and J lost 7 bases. This CDR3 is CASSSITIGGGINEQFF. The DNA of the CDR3 is TGTGCCAGCAGCTCTATAACGATAGGGGGCGGAATTAATGAGCAGTTCTTC.

The rearrangement uses TRBV25-1 and TRBJ2-5, with D possibly TRBD1 on 6 matching bases. The CDR3 totals 16 residues. The germline CDR1 and CDR2 sequences are MGHDK and SYGVNS. V dropped 3 bases and J dropped 0 bases, with 14 bases sitting between them. The CDR3 bases are TGTGCCAGCAGTGACCTTGGTAGGGGGTACCAAGAGACCCAGTACTTC. Protein product: CASSDLGRGYQETQYF.

This clone is a singleton in its sample. The rearrangement uses TRBV14 and TRBJ2-7; 8 nucleotides match TRBD1. Germline trimming cut 2 bases from V and 4 bases from J; bases unmatched to any gene: 7. Germline V gene lookup returns CDR1 SGHDN and CDR2 FVKESK. CDR3 size: 15 residues. The CDR3 nucleotides are TGTGCCAGCAGCCAACGGACAGGGATGGAATACGAGCAGTACTTC. Amino acids: CASSQRTGMEYEQYF. The variable domain in full, with the rest retrieved from reference TRBV14 and TRBJ2-7, is EAGVTQFPSHSVIEKGQTVTLRCDPISGHDNLYWYRRVMGKEIKFLLHFVKESKQDESGMPNNRFLAERTGGTYSTLKVQPAELEDSGVYFCASSQRTGMEYEQYFGPGTRLTVT.

V and J are TRBV5-1 and TRBJ1-2; 9 positions match TRBD1. The CDR3 sequence is 17 residues long. CDR1 SGHRS and CDR2 YFSETQ come from the germline V gene. After removal of 3 bases from V and 6 bases from J, the junction contained 15 bases not matched to a gene. The CDR3 is CASSSIEFLGQGHGYTF. In nucleotides, the CDR3 is TGCGCCAGCAGCTCGATAGAATTCTTGGGACAGGGACATGGCTACACCTTC.

This chain links TRBV3-1 (or the pseudogene TRBV3-2) with TRBJ2-3; the match to TRBD2 covers 10 bases. V shed 0 bases, J shed 4 bases, and the junction held 4 bases outside the gene matches. CDR3 length: 16 residues. CDR1 is LGHDT, CDR2 YNNKEL, per germline (reference sequence). The CDR3 nucleotides read TGTGCCAGCAGCCAAGATAGGGGACTAGCGCCAGATACGCAGTATTTT. Its protein product is CASSQDRGLAPDTQYF.

J is TRBJ2-5 and V is TRBV6-2 or TRBV6-3; D may be TRBD1 (5 bases). The CDR3 contains 14 residues. CDR1 and CDR2 from the germline V gene are MNHEY and SVGEGT. Trimming pared 1 base from V and 5 bases from J, leaving 11 bases between. CDR3 protein: CASSYLRQFETQYF. For the CDR3, the DNA is TGTGCCAGCAGTTACTTAAGACAGTTTGAGACCCAGTACTTC.

This chain links TRBV29-1 with TRBJ2-1; D perhaps matches TRBD1 (6 bases). Germline CDR1 SQVTM, CDR2 ANQGSEA. Deletions cut 7 bases from V and 5 bases from J, with 12 bases between. The CDR3 is 12 amino acids. CDR3 nucleotide sequence: TGCAGCGGCTTTGAGGGGGACAATGAGCAGTTCTTC. Encoded protein: CSGFEGDNEQFF.

J is TRBJ2-1 and V is TRBV6-5; 12 positions agree with TRBD2. This CDR3 contains 13 residues. The V segment lost 6 bases and the J segment 10 bases; nucleotides outside the gene matches: 4. The germline CDR1 and CDR2 sequences are MNHEY and SVGAGI. CDR3 sequence (DNA): TGTGCCAGCAGGGGACTAGCGGGTCCCGAGCAGTTCTTC. It is translated as CASRGLAGPEQFF.

The chain joins TRBV12-3 or TRBV12-4 to TRBJ1-3; 8 bases agree with TRBD1. Trimming at V came to 8 bases and at J to 7 bases, leaving 7 bases not matched to a gene. This CDR3 has 13 residues. CDR3 sequence (DNA): TGTGCCAGCGGAACGACAGGGGTCAACACCATATATTTT. Residues: CASGTTGVNTIYF.